The 24 T cell receptor beta chains listed next were all sequenced from one sample in a study of blood T cell repertoires in COVID-19. Using immunoSEQ multiplex PCR, the repertoire was profiled, and TCRdb retains in-frame clones only, with some absent. The repertoire holds 150,000 to 200,000 clones, with roughly 85% as singletons. Specimen: PBMCs or T cells enriched from blood (not recorded which). Receptor source: a man aged 40-49 years who had recovered from COVID-19.

V usage is TRBV27 and J usage is TRBJ1-4; 8 bases are a match to TRBD1. In germline, CDR1 is MNHEY, CDR2 SMNVEV (reference sequence). This CDR3 region has 15 residues. The junction had 5 bases not matched to a gene; V was cut back by 6 bases and J by 2 bases. CDR3 DNA: TGTGCCAGCAGGAACAGGGACAGGACTAATGAAAAACTGTTTTTT. Translated, it gives CASRNRDRTNEKLFF.

The chain uses TRBV5-1 and TRBJ1-2; D ambiguous. V lost 0 bases and J 0 bases, leaving 9 bases between the germline ends. The CDR3 extends over 15 amino acids. CDR1 is SGHRS and CDR2 is YFSETQ in the germline V gene. The CDR3 coding sequence is TGCGCCAGCAGCTTGGCTGCGCCCGCTAACTATGGCTACACCTTC. Protein product: CASSLAAPANYGYTF.

This sequence joins TRBV7-2 and TRBJ1-2; no firm D call. Germline V lookup: CDR1 SGHTA, CDR2 FQGNSA. V lost 5 bases and J lost 4, with 8 bases in between. The CDR3 sequence is 12 residues long. The CDR3 sequence is CASSPVTYGYTF. The DNA of the CDR3 is TGTGCCAGCAGCCCGGTAACCTATGGCTACACCTTC.

The V gene is TRBV11-2, the J gene TRBJ1-6; possible D gene TRBD1, 5 bases. Germline V gene data show CDR1 as SGHAT and CDR2 as FQNNGV. CDR3 length: 14 amino acids. V was cut by 1 base and J by 14 bases, with 15 bases left in between. DNA for the CDR3: TGTGCCAGCAGCTTAGCCAGGGTTCTAAGAGCCCTCCACTTT. Translated: CASSLARVLRALHF.

The chain combines TRBV5-6 with TRBJ2-7, with 11 positions matching TRBD2. Germline V lookup: CDR1 SGHDT, CDR2 YYEEEE. The junction had 7 bases not matched to a gene; V was cut back by 4 bases and J by 4 bases. This CDR3 has 15 residues. The CDR3: CASSTGTSGLYEQYF. The CDR3 DNA follows: TGTGCCAGCAGCACCGGGACTAGCGGACTTTACGAGCAGTACTTC.

In DNA, the CDR3 is TGTGCCAGCAGTAGGACAGGCTCTGGCTACACCTTC. It codes for CASSRTGSGYTF. V and J are TRBV27 and TRBJ1-2, with TRBD1 matching 7 bases. From germline, CDR1 is MNHEY and CDR2 SMNVEV (reference sequence). V lost 5 bases to trimming and J lost 7 bases; unmatched junction nucleotides: 4. The CDR3 loop spans 12 amino acids.

This clone was observed a handful of times. V is TRBV19 and J is TRBJ2-2, with a weak D call TRBD1 (6 bases). This CDR3 spans 16 amino acids. V lost 5 bases and J lost 5, with 18 bases in between. Germline assignment: CDR1 LNHDA and CDR2 SQIVND (reference sequence). CDR3 protein: CASSSPPDRRTGELFF. In DNA form, the CDR3 reads TGTGCCAGTAGTTCCCCCCCGGACAGACGGACCGGGGAGCTGTTTTTT.

This chain joins TRBV19 and TRBJ1-6, with 7 bases aligning to TRBD1. Germline loops: CDR1 LNHDA, CDR2 SQIVND (reference sequence). This CDR3 comprises 14 residues. J gave up 7 bases and V 7 bases, and 7 bases lay outside the gene matches. The CDR3 reads CASTPGQSNSPLHF. The CDR3 DNA sequence: TGTGCCAGTACCCCGGGACAGTCAAATTCACCCCTCCACTTT.

The V gene is TRBV5-1, the J gene TRBJ2-7; possible D gene TRBD1, 5 bases. The CDR3 contains 13 residues. V lost 1 base and J 4 bases, leaving 9 bases between the germline ends. Looked up from germline, CDR1 is SGHRS and CDR2 is YFSETQ. The CDR3 DNA reads TGCGCCAGCAGCTTGACAGGATATTACGAGCAGTACTTC. Residues: CASSLTGYYEQYF. Together with reference TRBV5-1 and TRBJ2-7, the CDR3 gives the full variable domain: KAGVTQTPRYLIKTRGQQVTLSCSPISGHRSVSWYQQTPGQGLQFLFEYFSETQRNKGNFPGRFSGRQFSNSRSEMNVSTLELGDSALYLCASSLTGYYEQYFGPGTRLTVT.

The rearrangement uses TRBV5-1 and TRBJ1-2, with TRBD1 matching over 7 bases. The CDR3 covers 12 residues. Germline V gene lookup returns CDR1 SGHRS and CDR2 YFSETQ. V dropped 4 bases and J dropped 3; count of bases not matched to a gene: 0. Here the CDR3 DNA reads TGCGCCAGCAGCGGGACAGACTATGGCTACACCTTC. Translated: CASSGTDYGYTF.

The J gene is TRBJ1-1, the V gene TRBV27, with a tentative D call TRBD1 (6 bases). The germline V and J ends were trimmed by 2 bases and 7 bases, with 11 bases remaining between them. Germline lookup yields CDR1 MNHEY and CDR2 SMNVEV (reference sequence). The CDR3 is made up of 13 amino acids. The CDR3 DNA sequence: TGTGCCAGCAGTTTAGAGGGGGGGTATGAAGCTTTCTTT. Translated, it gives CASSLEGGYEAFF.

CDR3 sequence (DNA): TGTGCCACCAGTGATTTCGTCGGCTACACCTTC. This translates into CATSDFVGYTF. The gene calls are TRBV24-1 and TRBJ1-2; D call uncertain. Trimming stripped 1 base from V and 8 bases from J, with 4 bases between. The CDR3 is made up of 11 amino acids. CDR1 KGHDR and CDR2 SFDVKD come from the germline V gene.

Only a few counts were recorded for this clone. This sequence is one base from a far larger clone and is likely a read error. The chain combines TRBV2 with TRBJ1-1; 7 bases match TRBD1. Looked up from germline, CDR1 is SNHLY and CDR2 is FYNNEI. V shed 5 bases, J shed 1 base, and the junction held 1 base outside the gene matches. CDR3 length: 13 residues. The CDR3 spells CASSQGENTEAFF. CDR3 bases: TGTGCCAGCAGTCAGGGGGAGAACACTGAAGCTTTCTTT.

A remark on this clone: Within the sample, other DNA sequences also encode this same CDR3. This chain joins TRBV7-9 and TRBJ2-1; TRBD1 aligns across 10 bases. The V gene's germline CDR1 is SEHNR and CDR2 FQNEAQ (reference sequence). The V segment lost 5 bases and the J segment 4 bases; nucleotides outside the gene matches: 5. CDR3 length: 15 amino acids. CDR3 region: CASSPDRGPYNEQFF. The CDR3 DNA is TGTGCCAGCAGCCCAGACAGGGGGCCTTACAATGAGCAGTTCTTC.

The chain links TRBV30 to TRBJ1-4; TRBD1 might be the D (5 bases). The CDR3 sequence is 12 residues long. Germline loops: CDR1 GTSNPN, CDR2 SVGIG (reference sequence). The germline V and J ends were trimmed by 7 bases and 10 bases, with 16 bases remaining between them. For the CDR3, the DNA is TGTGCCTTGACAGATCCTGTGGGAAAACTGTTTTTT. Translating it yields CALTDPVGKLFF.

This clone occurred once. The chain is built from TRBV15 and TRBJ1-6; perhaps TRBD1 as D (6 bases). Germline CDR1 is LNHNV and CDR2 is YYDKDF (reference sequence). The CDR3 runs to 15 residues. Between the trimmed V and J ends, which lost 2 bases and 5 bases, there was a span of 10 bases. The CDR3 DNA is TGTGCCACCAGCAGACAGGGGAAGGATAATTCACCCCTCCACTTT. Amino acid sequence: CATSRQGKDNSPLHF.

DNA for the CDR3: TGCGCCAGCAGTTCGCATCTAGCGGGGGTCGACAATGAGCAGTTCTTC. Its protein is CASSSHLAGVDNEQFF. The genes are TRBV5-1 and TRBJ2-1; 10 nucleotides agree with TRBD2. CDR3 size: 16 residues. V was clipped by 5 bases and J by 5 bases; unmatched bases: 10. CDR1 is SGHRS and CDR2 is YFSETQ in the germline V gene.

V usage is TRBV28 and J usage is TRBJ1-6, with D perhaps matching TRBD1 (6 bases). The CDR3 has 12 amino acids. Trimming took off 7 bases at V and 8 bases at J, with 9 bases between the two ends. CDR1 is MDHEN and CDR2 is SYDVKM in the germline V gene. CDR3 sequence: CASTPGDSPLHF. The CDR3 coding sequence is TGTGCCAGCACCCCAGGGGATTCACCCCTCCACTTT.

The chain has TRBV15 and TRBJ2-7; the D is unclear. The germline CDR1 and CDR2 sequences are LNHNV and YYDKDF (reference sequence). The ends were cut back, 5 bases at V and 8 bases at J, with 16 bases in the middle. This CDR3 has 13 residues. For the CDR3, the DNA is TGTGCCACCAGCCCTCTGAGGTCGGCCCAGCAGTACTTC. This codes for CATSPLRSAQQYF.

The chain employs TRBV5-1 and TRBJ2-7; TRBD2 agrees at 10 bases. The germline gives CDR1 SGHRS, CDR2 YFSETQ. With V trimmed by 4 bases and J by 6 bases, 10 bases remained unmatched. The CDR3 contains 15 residues. This CDR3 reads CASSRSGGSNVEQYF. Written as DNA, the CDR3 is TGCGCCAGCAGCCGTAGCGGGGGGTCTAATGTCGAGCAGTACTTC.

This clone came up a few times. The rearrangement links TRBV3-1 (or the pseudogene TRBV3-2) to TRBJ1-3; 7 bases line up with TRBD1. Germline loops: CDR1 LGHDT, CDR2 YNNKEL (reference sequence). The CDR3 extends over 16 amino acids. The junction had 6 bases not matched to a gene; V was cut back by 4 bases and J by 0 bases. DNA of the CDR3: TGTGCCAGCAGCCGTTGGACAGGCGACTCTGGAAACACCATATATTTT. Translation gives CASSRWTGDSGNTIYF.

The chain joins TRBV29-1 to TRBJ2-4, with 7 nucleotides matching TRBD2. The junction had 8 bases not matched to a gene; V was cut back by 6 bases and J by 6 bases. Germline V gives CDR1 SQVTM, CDR2 ANQGSEA. The CDR3 totals 13 residues. The CDR3 region has the DNA TGCAGCGTCGTGACTAGCTCTGCAAACATTCAGTACTTC. This gives the protein CSVVTSSANIQYF.

The chain links TRBV9 to TRBJ1-3; D not certain. V lost 0 bases and J lost 4, with 5 bases in between. From germline, CDR1 is SGDLS and CDR2 YYNGEE. The CDR3 spans 13 residues. The CDR3 nucleotides read TGTGCCAGCAGCGTAGACGGGGGAAACACCATATATTTT. Translating gives CASSVDGGNTIYF.

V gene TRBV3-1 (or the pseudogene TRBV3-2) combines with J gene TRBJ2-3, with TRBD2 matching over 10 bases. Per the germline V gene, CDR1 is LGHDT and CDR2 is YNNKEL (reference sequence). The CDR3 has 13 amino acids. The junction had 6 bases not matched to a gene; V was cut back by 2 bases and J by 13 bases. The CDR3 loop reads CASSQQREGSKYF. Written as DNA, the CDR3 is TGTGCCAGCAGCCAACAGCGGGAGGGGAGTAAGTATTTT.